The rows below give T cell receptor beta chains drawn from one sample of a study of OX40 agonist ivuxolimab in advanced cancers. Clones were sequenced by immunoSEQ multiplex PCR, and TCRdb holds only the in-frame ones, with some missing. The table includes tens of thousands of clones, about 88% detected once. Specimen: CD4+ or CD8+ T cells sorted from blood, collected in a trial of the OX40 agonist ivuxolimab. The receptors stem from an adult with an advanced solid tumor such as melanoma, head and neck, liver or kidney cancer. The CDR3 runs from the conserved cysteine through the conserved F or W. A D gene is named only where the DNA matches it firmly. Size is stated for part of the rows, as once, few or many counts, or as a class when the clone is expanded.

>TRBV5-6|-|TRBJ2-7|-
CASSLNYEQYF
TGTGCCAGCAGCTTAAATTACGAGCAGTACTTC
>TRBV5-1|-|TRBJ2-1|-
CASSIQGANEQFF
TGCGCCAGCTCAATTCAGGGAGCCAATGAGCAGTTCTTC
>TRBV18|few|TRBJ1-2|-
CASSPGGAIGYGYTF
TGTGCCAGCTCACCAGGGGGGGCGATCGGCTATGGCTACACCTTC
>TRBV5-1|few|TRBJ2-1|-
CASSLGQSSYNEQFF
TGCGCCAGCAGCTTGGGGCAGAGCTCCTACAATGAGCAGTTCTTC
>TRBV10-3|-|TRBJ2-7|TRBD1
CAISAGTGAYEQYF
TGTGCCATCAGCGCCGGGACAGGGGCCTACGAGCAGTACTTC
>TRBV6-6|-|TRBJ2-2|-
CASRSDRLVAGELFF
TGTGCCAGCAGATCCGACAGGCTGGTGGCCGGGGAGCTGTTTTTT
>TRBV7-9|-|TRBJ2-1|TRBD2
CASSPPPRLAPYNEQFF
TGTGCCAGCAGTCCTCCCCCCCGACTAGCGCCATACAATGAGCAGTTCTTC
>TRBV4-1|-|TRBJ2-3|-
CASSPQMPGTQYF
TGCGCCAGCAGCCCACAGATGCCAGGTACGCAGTATTTT
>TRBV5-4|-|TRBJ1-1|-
CASSPDPNTEAFF
TGTGCCAGCAGCCCGGACCCGAACACTGAAGCTTTCTTT
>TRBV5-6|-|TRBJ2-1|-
CASSLLGGESEQFF
TGTGCCAGCAGCTTGTTAGGGGGGGAGAGCGAGCAGTTCTTC
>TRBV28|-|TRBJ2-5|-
CASRNRVRETQYF
TGTGCCAGCAGGAACAGGGTTAGAGAGACCCAGTACTTC
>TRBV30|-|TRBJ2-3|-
CACPGRASTDTQYF
TGTGCCTGCCCAGGGCGAGCTAGCACAGATACGCAGTATTTT
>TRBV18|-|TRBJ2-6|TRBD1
CASSSTGTSGANVLTF
TGTGCCAGCTCTTCGACAGGGACCTCTGGGGCCAACGTCCTGACTTTC
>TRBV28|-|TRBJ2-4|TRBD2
CASSWGGGNIQYF
TGTGCCAGCAGCTGGGGCGGGGGAAACATTCAGTACTTC
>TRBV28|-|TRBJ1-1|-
CASSSIRGSGNTEAFF
TGTGCCAGCAGTTCAATTCGGGGTTCGGGCAACACTGAAGCTTTCTTT
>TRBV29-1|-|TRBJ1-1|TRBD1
CSVVGTAMNTEAFF
TGCAGCGTGGTCGGGACAGCTATGAACACTGAAGCTTTCTTT
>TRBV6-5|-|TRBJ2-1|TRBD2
CASSYSAGGPGEQFF
TGTGCCAGCAGTTACTCAGCGGGAGGGCCGGGTGAGCAGTTCTTC
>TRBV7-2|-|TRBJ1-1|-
CASSSGQLNTEAFF
TGTGCCAGCAGCTCCGGACAGCTGAACACTGAAGCTTTCTTT
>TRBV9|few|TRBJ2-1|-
CASSLNSHEQFF
TGTGCCAGCAGCTTAAACTCCCATGAGCAGTTCTTC
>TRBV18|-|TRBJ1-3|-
CASSPPTGNTIYF
TGTGCCAGCTCACCTCCGACAGGAAACACCATATATTTT
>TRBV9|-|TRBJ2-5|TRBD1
CASSGRGRGETQYF
TGTGCCAGCAGCGGTAGGGGGCGCGGAGAGACCCAGTACTTC
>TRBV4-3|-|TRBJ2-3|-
CASSRAIPDTQYF
TGCGCCAGCAGCCGAGCAATTCCAGATACGCAGTATTTT
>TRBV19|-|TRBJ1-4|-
CASLGQPTNEKLFF
TGTGCCAGTCTCGGACAGCCAACTAATGAAAAACTGTTTTTT
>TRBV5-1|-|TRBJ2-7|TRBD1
CASSIQSGTGASEQYF
TGCGCCAGCAGCATCCAAAGCGGGACAGGGGCATCCGAGCAGTACTTC
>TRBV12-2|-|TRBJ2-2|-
CASRLAGGDTGELFF
TGTGCAAGTCGCTTAGCGGGAGGAGACACCGGGGAGCTGTTTTTT
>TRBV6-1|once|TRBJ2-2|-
CASRLTNTGELFF
TGTGCCAGCCGACTGACGAACACCGGGGAGCTGTTTTTT
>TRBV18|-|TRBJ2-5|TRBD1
CASSGGQGRQTQYF
TGTGCCAGCTCGGGGGGACAGGGAAGGCAGACCCAGTACTTC
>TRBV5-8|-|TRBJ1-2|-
CASSLDLANYGYTF
TGTGCCAGCAGCTTGGATCTAGCTAACTATGGCTACACCTTC
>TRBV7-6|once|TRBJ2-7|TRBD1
CASSQPGTGLYEQYF
TGTGCCAGCAGCCAACCCGGGACAGGGCTATACGAGCAGTACTTC
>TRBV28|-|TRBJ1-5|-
CASSFNGDYQPQHF
TGTGCCAGCAGTTTTAACGGGGATTATCAGCCCCAGCATTTT
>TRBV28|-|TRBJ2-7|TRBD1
CASSFLRQGEQYF
TGTGCCAGCAGTTTTCTGCGACAGGGCGAGCAGTACTTC
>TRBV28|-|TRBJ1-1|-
CASSTGANPTEAFF
TGTGCCAGCAGCACCGGGGCCAACCCCACTGAAGCTTTCTTT
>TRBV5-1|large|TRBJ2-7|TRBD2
CASSLGGTTSYEQYF
TGCGCCAGCAGCTTGGGAGGGACTACCTCCTACGAGCAGTACTTC
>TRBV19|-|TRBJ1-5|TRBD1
CASSQGANQPQHF
TGTGCCAGTAGCCAGGGGGCCAATCAGCCCCAGCATTTT
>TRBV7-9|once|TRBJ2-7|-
CASSLVSNEQYF
TGTGCCAGCAGCTTAGTAAGCAACGAGCAGTACTTC
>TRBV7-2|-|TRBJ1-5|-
CASSLGDPWRTVNQPQHF
TGTGCCAGCAGCTTAGGGGATCCCTGGCGCACTGTCAATCAGCCCCAGCATTTT
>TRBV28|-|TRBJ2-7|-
CASSFGIRDRAYEQYF
TGTGCCAGCAGTTTTGGGATAAGGGACCGAGCCTACGAGCAGTACTTC
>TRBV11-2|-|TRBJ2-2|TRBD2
CASSLPLAGVRLFF
TGTGCCAGCAGCTTACCCCTAGCGGGAGTGCGTCTGTTTTTT
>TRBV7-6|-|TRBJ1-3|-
CASTRGTGNTIYF
TGTGCCAGCACCCGAGGAACTGGAAACACCATATATTTT
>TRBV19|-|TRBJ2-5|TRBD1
CASSIGGTGKVTQYF
TGTGCCAGTAGTATAGGAGGGACAGGCAAAGTGACCCAGTACTTC
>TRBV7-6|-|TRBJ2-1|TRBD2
CASSRTSGNFVDEQFF
TGTGCCAGCAGCAGGACTAGCGGGAATTTTGTCGATGAGCAGTTCTTC
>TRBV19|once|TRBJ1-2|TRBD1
CASSPTDRGRGYTF
TGTGCCAGTAGCCCAACGGACAGGGGGCGAGGCTACACCTTC
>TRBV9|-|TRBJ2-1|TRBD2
CASSVGLTSGILNEQFF
TGTGCCAGCAGCGTAGGTCTGACTAGCGGGATTCTCAATGAGCAGTTCTTC
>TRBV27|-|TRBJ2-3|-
CASSANSGDTQYF
TGTGCCAGCAGTGCCAACTCAGGAGATACGCAGTATTTT
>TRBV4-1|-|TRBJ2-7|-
CASSQDLAHDSYEQYF
TGCGCCAGCAGCCAAGATCTAGCGCACGACTCCTACGAGCAGTACTTC
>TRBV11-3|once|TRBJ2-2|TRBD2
CASSLALAGNTGELFF
TGTGCCAGCAGCTTAGCTCTAGCGGGGAACACCGGGGAGCTGTTTTTT
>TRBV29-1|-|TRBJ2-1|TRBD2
CSVGPRAGLAGLSNEQFF
TGCAGCGTTGGCCCTCGCGCGGGACTAGCGGGACTATCAAATGAGCAGTTCTTC
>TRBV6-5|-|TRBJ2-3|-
CASSYSQGTDTQYF
TGTGCCAGCAGTTACTCCCAGGGCACAGATACGCAGTATTTT
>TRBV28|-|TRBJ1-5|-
CASSRQRDYRPQHF
TGTGCCAGCAGTCGACAGAGGGACTATAGGCCCCAGCATTTT
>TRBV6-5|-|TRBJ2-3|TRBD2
CASSYRRGVADTQYF
TGTGCCAGCAGTTACCGCCGGGGGGTGGCAGATACGCAGTATTTT
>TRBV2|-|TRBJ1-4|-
CASSERRENEKLFF
TGTGCCAGCAGTGAAAGGCGCGAAAATGAAAAACTGTTTTTT
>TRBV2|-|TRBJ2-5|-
CASSDDSLETQYF
TGTGCCAGCAGTGATGACAGTTTGGAGACCCAGTACTTC
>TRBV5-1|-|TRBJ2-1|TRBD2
CASSQTSGRSYNEQFF
TGCGCCAGCAGCCAGACTAGCGGGAGGTCATACAATGAGCAGTTCTTC
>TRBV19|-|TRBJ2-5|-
CASSITDSQETQYF
TGTGCCAGTAGTATAACGGACAGTCAAGAGACCCAGTACTTC
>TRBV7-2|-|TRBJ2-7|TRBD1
CASSYQQGAYEQYF
TGTGCCAGCAGCTATCAACAGGGGGCTTACGAGCAGTACTTC
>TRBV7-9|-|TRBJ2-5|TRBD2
CASSLGTAGVETQYF
TGTGCCAGCAGCTTGGGTACGGCGGGAGTAGAGACCCAGTACTTC
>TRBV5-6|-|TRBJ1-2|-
CASSLAGTGTNYGYTF
TGTGCCAGCAGCTTGGCCGGAACAGGGACTAACTATGGCTACACCTTC
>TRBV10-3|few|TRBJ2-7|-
CAISDGTNEQYF
TGTGCCATCAGTGATGGGACCAACGAGCAGTACTTC
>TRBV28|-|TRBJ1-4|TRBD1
CASSIQGKKLFF
TGTGCCAGCAGCATACAGGGGAAAAAACTGTTTTTT